The next 32 T cell receptor beta chains were all read from a single sample in a study of CD8 T cell repertoires and HIV-1 epitope variants. No antigens are known for them. Sequencing was performed with immunoSEQ multiplex PCR; in TCRdb, only in-frame clones are kept and a portion is missing. The sample consists of 5,000 or so clones, roughly 67% of them appearing once. The sequencing sample was made of cultured CD8+ T cells derived from PBMCs. All receptors come from a male donor with HIV.

This clone is labeled as medium-sized. The chain couples TRBV2 to TRBJ1-1; D gene unclear. CDR3 length: 13 residues. The germline V gene encodes CDR1 SNHLY and CDR2 FYNNEI. Deletions cut 8 bases from V and 0 bases from J, with 10 bases between. CDR3 loop: CASRGIMNTEAFF. DNA for the CDR3: TGTGCCAGCCGTGGAATTATGAACACTGAAGCTTTCTTT.

As DNA, the CDR3 is TGTGCCAGCAGACAGGGATGGCTGGATGAGCAGTTCTTC. Its translation: CASRQGWLDEQFF. The chain carries TRBV6-5 and TRBJ2-1; tentative D call: TRBD1 (6 bases). CDR3 length: 13 amino acids. Germline V CDR1 and CDR2: MNHEY, SVGAGI. Trimming removed 6 bases from V and 8 bases from J, with 14 bases in between.

This clone was seen a handful of times. The rearrangement uses TRBV7-2 and TRBJ2-7; D is unclear. Germline values: CDR1 SGHTA, CDR2 FQGNSA. This CDR3 is 12 amino acids long. Trimming removed 0 bases from V and 7 bases from J, with 7 bases in between. For the CDR3, the DNA is TGTGCCAGCAGCTTAGCGCAGGTGGAGCAGTACTTC. Amino acids: CASSLAQVEQYF.

This sequence joins TRBV11-2 and TRBJ1-5; D unresolved. V was shortened by 0 bases and J by 3 bases, with 9 bases between the two germline ends. Per the germline V gene, CDR1 is SGHAT and CDR2 is FQNNGV. The CDR3 totals 15 residues. CDR3 in DNA: TGTGCCAGCAGCTTAGATCGGCAAGTCAATCAGCCCCAGCATTTT. Encoded protein: CASSLDRQVNQPQHF. Full variable domain (remainder filled in from reference TRBV11-2 and TRBJ1-5): EAGVAQSPRYKIIEKRQSVAFWCNPISGHATLYWYQQILGQGPKLLIQFQNNGVVDDSQLPKDRFSAERLKGVDSTLKIQPAKLEDSAVYLCASSLDRQVNQPQHFGDGTRLSIL.

The V gene is TRBV19, the J gene TRBJ1-4, with a weak D call TRBD1 (5 bases). Germline lookup yields CDR1 LNHDA and CDR2 SQIVND (reference sequence). Trimming stripped 6 bases from V and 4 bases from J, with 21 bases between. This CDR3 contains 17 residues. In DNA form, the CDR3 reads TGTGCCAGTAGACCGTCCCAGATCCGACAGTTTAATGAAAAACTGTTTTTT. Translation gives CASRPSQIRQFNEKLFF. The full variable domain, rest sourced from reference TRBV19 and TRBJ1-4, is DGGITQSPKYLFRKEGQNVTLSCEQNLNHDAMYWYRQDPGQGLRLIYYSQIVNDFQKGDIAEGYSVSREKKESFPLTVTSAQKNPTAFYLCASRPSQIRQFNEKLFFGSGTQLSVL.

The chain employs TRBV6-1 and TRBJ1-1, with TRBD1 as a possible D gene (5 bases). Deletions cut 0 bases from V and 5 bases from J, with 13 bases between. The CDR3 spans 15 residues. In germline, CDR1 is MNHNS, CDR2 SASEGT. The CDR3 region has the DNA TGTGCCAGCAGTGAAGCCCAGGGAGCGCGGACTGAAGCTTTCTTT. Translating it yields CASSEAQGARTEAFF.

The chain recombines TRBV28 with TRBJ2-5, with D perhaps TRBD1 (6 bases). Germline-derived CDR1 and CDR2 are MDHEN and SYDVKM. Trimming left V 5 bases short and J 5 bases short, with 21 bases between. The CDR3 has 16 residues. The CDR3 here is CASSPYRQDLRETQYF. CDR3 DNA: TGTGCCAGCAGTCCTTACCGACAGGACTTGCGGGAGACCCAGTACTTC.

In this sample, this clone turned up a few times. The rearrangement links TRBV19 to TRBJ1-3; D is uncertain. There are 15 residues in the CDR3. Germline V lookup: CDR1 LNHDA, CDR2 SQIVND (reference sequence). V was cut by 6 bases and J by 0 bases, with 12 bases left in between. The CDR3 DNA sequence: TGTGCCAGTAGCCTCGACGGCGACTCTGGAAACACCATATATTTT. Translation: CASSLDGDSGNTIYF.

The V gene is TRBV27, the J gene TRBJ1-2; 7 nucleotides line up with TRBD1. Trimming removed 2 bases from V and 4 bases from J; junction bases left unmatched: 4. This CDR3 spans 14 amino acids. Germline CDR1 and CDR2: MNHEY and SMNVEV (reference sequence). CDR3 sequence: CASSLGGQTYGYTF. The CDR3 nucleotides are TGTGCCAGCAGTTTAGGGGGACAGACCTATGGCTACACCTTC.

In its sample, this clone ranks as medium-sized. The V gene is TRBV25-1, the J gene TRBJ2-1, with D unclear. The germline V and J ends were trimmed by 5 bases and 9 bases, with 8 bases remaining between them. The CDR3 extends over 11 amino acids. The germline CDR1 and CDR2 sequences are MGHDK and SYGVNS. CDR3 in amino acids: CASSRLGEQFF. CDR3 in DNA: TGTGCCAGCAGTCGGCTCGGTGAGCAGTTCTTC.

CDR3 sequence (DNA): TGTGCCAGCAGCCAAGTGGAAGGACAGAAAAACATTCAGTACTTC. Translation gives CASSQVEGQKNIQYF. This sequence joins TRBV4-2 and TRBJ2-4; tentatively, D is TRBD1 (6 bases). The V and J ends lost 1 base and 4 bases respectively, with 11 bases between them. Germline CDR1 and CDR2: LGHNA and YNFKEQ. The CDR3 sequence is 15 residues long.

This clone was picked up one time. This chain uses TRBV5-4 with TRBJ1-4; D call uncertain. The CDR3 contains 15 residues. Trimming removed 0 bases at V and 4 bases at J, with 10 bases between. Germline V gene sequence: CDR1 SGHNT, CDR2 YYREEE (reference sequence). The CDR3 loop reads CASSLAPGSNEKLFF. The CDR3, as DNA: TGTGCCAGCAGCTTGGCCCCGGGCAGTAATGAAAAACTGTTTTTT.

This sequence joins TRBV6-5 and TRBJ1-4; 7 nucleotides agree with TRBD1. The germline gives CDR1 MNHEY, CDR2 SVGAGI. Trimming at V came to 5 bases and at J to 8 bases, leaving 8 bases not matched to a gene. The CDR3 is 14 amino acids. The CDR3 DNA reads TGTGCCAGCAGTGCCCCGGGACAGCCCGAAAAACTGTTTTTT. It specifies CASSAPGQPEKLFF.

This clone has just a few counts. The rearrangement links TRBV7-9 to TRBJ1-1; weak D call: TRBD1 (5 bases). Germline V lookup: CDR1 SEHNR, CDR2 FQNEAQ (reference sequence). The CDR3 has 12 amino acids. The V end lost 6 bases, the J end lost 8 bases, and 13 bases lay between the germline ends. Written as DNA, the CDR3 is TGTGCCAGCAGACTTACAGGAACAGAAGCTTTCTTT. It translates to CASRLTGTEAFF.

The gene calls are TRBV4-3 and TRBJ1-4, with a weak D call TRBD1 (5 bases). The CDR3 runs 16 residues. Trimming pared 2 bases from V and 10 bases from J, leaving 20 bases between. The germline gives CDR1 LGHNA, CDR2 YSLEER. In DNA, the CDR3 is TGCGCCAGCAGCCAATCGGGGGGTACCAACTATGGAAAACTGTTTTTT. This translates into CASSQSGGTNYGKLFF.

The chain uses TRBV4-2 and TRBJ2-2, with D maybe TRBD2 (6 bases). V dropped 4 bases and J dropped 4 bases, with 13 bases sitting between them. CDR3 length: 15 residues. Per germline, CDR1 LGHNA and CDR2 YNFKEQ. The CDR3 sequence: CASSPLAVGTGELFF. The CDR3 nucleotides are TGTGCCAGCAGCCCGTTAGCGGTCGGCACCGGGGAGCTGTTTTTT.

The rearrangement uses TRBV28 and TRBJ1-1; D call uncertain. The CDR3 is made up of 13 amino acids. Germline V gene lookup returns CDR1 MDHEN and CDR2 SYDVKM. Trimming cost V 7 bases and J 3 bases, with 12 bases left between them. The CDR3 DNA sequence: TGTGCCAGCAATTTTGGGAGGGACACTGAAGCTTTCTTT. This encodes CASNFGRDTEAFF.

This chain uses TRBV5-4 with TRBJ2-5, with D perhaps matching TRBD1 or TRBD2 (5 bases each). This CDR3 is 14 amino acids long. The ends were cut back, 0 bases at V and 1 base at J, with 7 bases in the middle. Germline-derived CDR1 and CDR2 are SGHNT and YYREEE (reference sequence). In DNA, the CDR3 is TGTGCCAGCAGCTTGGGGGGGATCCAAGAGACCCAGTACTTC. The encoded protein is CASSLGGIQETQYF.

The V and J genes are TRBV29-1 and TRBJ2-2, with 7 bases aligning to TRBD2. With 4 bases clipped from V and 5 bases from J, the junction kept 4 bases outside the gene matches. Germline CDR1 is SQVTM and CDR2 is ANQGSEA. This CDR3 region has 13 residues. CDR3 sequence (DNA): TGCAGCGTTGTGGGACTATCGACCGGGGAGCTGTTTTTT. Amino acid sequence: CSVVGLSTGELFF.

This chain uses TRBV7-9 with TRBJ1-1; 8 bases line up with TRBD1. Germline loops: CDR1 SEHNR, CDR2 FQNEAQ (reference sequence). The CDR3 has 14 amino acids. Trimming cost V 2 bases and J 3 bases; bases outside gene matches: 2. The CDR3, as DNA: TGTGCCAGCAGCTTACCGACAGGGGACACTGAAGCTTTCTTT. Protein product: CASSLPTGDTEAFF.

The rearrangement uses TRBV10-1 and TRBJ2-7; 7 bases line up with TRBD2. The CDR3 length is 13 residues. The trim removed 4 bases at V and 4 bases at J, leaving 4 bases unmatched. CDR1 is WNHNN and CDR2 is SYGVQD in the germline V gene (reference sequence). CDR3 sequence reads: CASSGDYFYEQYF. CDR3 coding DNA: TGCGCCAGCAGTGGGGACTATTTTTACGAGCAGTACTTC.

V usage is TRBV27 and J usage is TRBJ2-1; D unresolved. This CDR3 has 15 residues. Germline V lookup: CDR1 MNHEY, CDR2 SMNVEV (reference sequence). V dropped 2 bases and J dropped 2 bases, with 10 bases sitting between them. CDR3 protein: CASSLLENPYNEQFF. Written as DNA, the CDR3 is TGTGCCAGCAGTTTACTGGAGAACCCCTACAATGAGCAGTTCTTC.

The V call is TRBV7-9, the J call TRBJ1-1; 8 nucleotides align to TRBD1. Germline CDR1 reads SEHNR; CDR2 reads FQNEAQ (reference sequence). There are 13 residues in the CDR3. J was trimmed by 11 bases and V by 1 base; bases with no gene match: 6. CDR3 amino acids: CASSLEATGEAFF. CDR3 sequence (DNA): TGTGCCAGCAGCTTAGAAGCGACAGGGGAGGCTTTCTTT.

The CDR3: CASGLDRPTDEQFF. CDR3 nucleotides: TGTGCTAGTGGTCTGGACAGGCCCACTGATGAGCAGTTCTTC. The V gene is TRBV12-5, the J gene TRBJ2-1; 7 nucleotides match TRBD1. CDR1 is LGHNT, CDR2 FRNRAP, per germline. The trim removed 5 bases at V and 8 bases at J, leaving 9 bases unmatched. The CDR3 is 14 residues long.

The J gene is TRBJ2-7, the V gene TRBV30; D might be TRBD2 (6 bases). Germline V gene lookup returns CDR1 GTSNPN and CDR2 SVGIG (reference sequence). Trimming took 0 bases from V and 0 from J, leaving 12 bases between them. The CDR3 spans 15 residues. CDR3 protein: CAWSVYGSISYEQYF. CDR3 DNA sequence: TGTGCCTGGAGTGTATACGGGAGCATCTCCTACGAGCAGTACTTC.

The rearrangement links TRBV29-1 to TRBJ2-3, with unresolved D. Germline-derived CDR1 and CDR2 are SQVTM and ANQGSEA. There are 14 residues in the CDR3. Trimming shortened V by 4 bases and J by 1 base, and 12 bases separated the two germline ends. This CDR3 reads CSVASISGTDTQYF. The CDR3 bases are TGCAGCGTTGCGAGCATATCAGGCACAGATACGCAGTATTTT.

The V and J genes are TRBV20-1 and TRBJ1-1; weak D call: TRBD1 (5 bases). Germline-derived CDR1 and CDR2 are DFQATT and SNEGSKA (reference sequence). This CDR3 is built from 11 residues. Trimming shortened V by 1 base and J by 10 bases, and 10 bases separated the two germline ends. The DNA for the CDR3 is TGCAGTGCTAGAGCAGGGTATGGAGCTTTCTTT. It encodes CSARAGYGAFF.

The genes are TRBV5-6 and TRBJ2-7; 7 bases agree with TRBD1. The CDR3 is made up of 15 amino acids. V shed 3 bases, J shed 5 bases, and the junction held 11 bases outside the gene matches. Germline loops: CDR1 SGHDT, CDR2 YYEEEE. The CDR3 DNA follows: TGTGCCAGCAGCTCGAGACCACAGGGGTTCCACGAGCAGTACTTC. Translated: CASSSRPQGFHEQYF.

J is TRBJ1-1 and V is TRBV4-1; tentative D call: TRBD1 (5 bases). The CDR3 sequence is 17 residues long. In germline, CDR1 is MGHRA, CDR2 YSYEKL. The V gene lost 0 bases and the J gene lost 0 bases, with 14 bases spanning the gap. The CDR3 region has the DNA TGCGCCAGCAGCCAAGACCCTCTCGGGGCCATGAACACTGAAGCTTTCTTT. Protein sequence: CASSQDPLGAMNTEAFF.

This chain connects TRBV4-3 to TRBJ1-1; 8 nucleotides match TRBD1. CDR3 length: 18 residues. V gave up 1 base and J gave up 5 bases; unmatched junction bases: 15. Germline V gene data show CDR1 as LGHNA and CDR2 as YSLEER. Here the CDR3 reads CASSQGPGGIGGFTEAFF. CDR3 nucleotide sequence: TGCGCCAGCAGCCAAGGTCCAGGGGGCATAGGTGGGTTTACTGAAGCTTTCTTT.

The J gene is TRBJ2-7, the V gene TRBV29-1, with D tentatively TRBD1 (6 bases). V lost 3 bases, J lost 1 base, and 10 bases lay in between. This CDR3 has 13 residues. From germline, CDR1 is SQVTM and CDR2 ANQGSEA. The CDR3 DNA reads TGCAGCGTTGAGCTCGACAGGTCCTACGAGCAGTACTTC. Encoded protein: CSVELDRSYEQYF.

The chain couples TRBV18 to TRBJ1-1; no reliable D call. The CDR3 covers 14 residues. Germline V gives CDR1 KGHSH, CDR2 LQKENI. The V end lost 2 bases, the J end lost 2 bases, and 9 bases lay between the germline ends. The CDR3: CASSPFPDNTEAFF. DNA for the CDR3: TGTGCCAGCTCACCATTTCCAGATAACACTGAAGCTTTCTTT.